Listed below are T cell receptor beta chains from one sample, sequenced in a study of cytomegalovirus exposure and HLA in healthy donors. Produced via immunoSEQ multiplex PCR; TCRdb's table is partial and in-frame only. The data hold 95,000 to 150,000 clones, with around 78% observed a single time. The source material was PBMCs. Every receptor here comes from a young man in good health and CMV-seropositive. The CDR3 runs from the conserved cysteine through the conserved F or W. A D gene is named only where the DNA matches it firmly. The size of a clone is reported for some rows only, either as once, few or many, or as a class for expanded clones.

clone_size,v_call,d_call,j_call,cdr3_nt,cdr3_aa
once,TRBV4-1,NA,TRBJ2-4,TGCGCCAGCAGCCACTTAACAGAAAGGCCAGCCAAAAACATTCAGTACTTC,CASSHLTERPAKNIQYF
NA,TRBV27,TRBD1,TRBJ2-1,TGTGCCAGCAGAATCGGGACAGGGAAAGGGAATGAGCAGTTCTTC,CASRIGTGKGNEQFF
NA,TRBV21-1,NA,TRBJ2-1,TGTGCCAGCAGCAAAGGGCAGGGACTCTATGAGCAGTTCTTC,CASSKGQGLYEQFF
NA,TRBV6-1,TRBD1,TRBJ1-3,TGTGCCAGCAGCCAAACAGGGGGCTTTGGAAACACCATATATTTT,CASSQTGGFGNTIYF
NA,TRBV30,NA,TRBJ2-7,TGTGCCTGGACCGTAGAGGGGGGGAGGGAGCAGTACTTC,CAWTVEGGREQYF
NA,TRBV19,TRBD1,TRBJ2-1,TGTGCCAGTAGTGGGGGAGAGGGGGCGAGTGTTTACAATGAGCAGTTCTTC,CASSGGEGASVYNEQFF
NA,TRBV18,NA,TRBJ2-3,TGTGCCAGCTCACCACTCCAGGCATGGAGCACAGATACGCAGTATTTT,CASSPLQAWSTDTQYF
NA,TRBV5-4,TRBD1,TRBJ2-5,TGTGCCAGCAGCAGGGACAGTTCCGGGAAGGAGACCCAGTACTTC,CASSRDSSGKETQYF
NA,TRBV29-1,NA,TRBJ2-7,TGCAGCGTTAAACGGGGAATCGACGAGCAGTACTTC,CSVKRGIDEQYF
once,TRBV6-6,NA,TRBJ2-7,TGTGCCAGCAGTTACTCGTCGGACTTCTACGAGCAGTACTTC,CASSYSSDFYEQYF
once,TRBV7-9,NA,TRBJ2-3,TGTGCCAGCACGACTAGTACAGATACGCAGTATTTT,CASTTSTDTQYF
NA,TRBV4-1,NA,TRBJ2-5,TGCGCCAGCAGCCAAGATTGGACAGGGACTAACCAAGAGACCCAGTACTTC,CASSQDWTGTNQETQYF
NA,TRBV5-4,NA,TRBJ2-1,TGTGCCAGCAGCTTGCATCTAGGAACCTACAATGAGCAGTTCTTC,CASSLHLGTYNEQFF
NA,TRBV28,TRBD1,TRBJ1-5,TGTGCCAGCAGAGAACCGGGACAGGGGCTTAGCAATCAGCCCCAGCATTTT,CASREPGQGLSNQPQHF
NA,TRBV19,TRBD1,TRBJ1-2,TGTGCCAGTAGTATCACAGGGGCAATCGGTGGCTACACCTTC,CASSITGAIGGYTF
NA,TRBV6-5,NA,TRBJ1-1,TGTGCCAGCCTTCAAGGGGTTGCTGAAGCTTTCTTT,CASLQGVAEAFF
few,TRBV9,NA,TRBJ2-1,TGTGCCAGCAGCGTAACCGGGGGTTCCAATGAGCAGTTCTTC,CASSVTGGSNEQFF
NA,TRBV13,TRBD1,TRBJ1-4,TGTGCCAGCAGCTTACAACGGGCAGGGGGAGGAGAAAAACTGTTTTTT,CASSLQRAGGGEKLFF
NA,TRBV19,NA,TRBJ1-1,TGTGCCAGTAGTACCCGAGAGCTTCGCACTGAAGCTTTCTTT,CASSTRELRTEAFF
NA,TRBV19,TRBD1,TRBJ1-4,TGTGCCAGTAGTGAACAGGGGTCGCGTGAAAAACTGTTTTTT,CASSEQGSREKLFF
NA,TRBV27,TRBD1,TRBJ1-1,TGTGCCAGCTGTCCTCGCGGGACAGCGACTGAAGCTTTCTTT,CASCPRGTATEAFF
NA,TRBV13,NA,TRBJ2-6,TGTGCCAGCAGCTCAAACAGGGCCCCTGGGGCCAACGTCCTGACTTTC,CASSSNRAPGANVLTF
NA,TRBV25-1,NA,TRBJ1-1,TGTGCCAGCATGAGGAGTAACACTGAAGCTTTCTTT,CASMRSNTEAFF
NA,TRBV11-2,NA,TRBJ2-3,TGTGCCAGCAGCTTAAGAGAAGGGGAAACGCAGTATTTT,CASSLREGETQYF
NA,TRBV4-1,TRBD1,TRBJ1-5,TGCGCCAGCAGCAGTGGACAGGGGGAACAGCCCCAGCATTTT,CASSSGQGEQPQHF
NA,TRBV7-2,NA,TRBJ2-3,TGTGCCAGCAGCTTGGCCAGGGATGCAGATACGCAGTATTTT,CASSLARDADTQYF
NA,TRBV9,TRBD1,TRBJ2-7,TGTGCCAGCAGCGTGTTTGGACAGGGCGAGGGTGAGCAGTACTTC,CASSVFGQGEGEQYF
once,TRBV18,TRBD1,TRBJ1-1,TGTGCCAGCTCACCAGGACAGGGGGGGGTGAACACTGAAGCTTTCTTT,CASSPGQGGVNTEAFF
NA,TRBV30,NA,TRBJ2-7,TGTGCCTGGAGTGTGAGTGTCTCCTACGAGCAGTACTTC,CAWSVSVSYEQYF
NA,TRBV6-5,NA,TRBJ2-5,TGTGCCAGCAGCATCGATCAGGGCCCCCAAGAGACCCAGTACTTC,CASSIDQGPQETQYF
NA,TRBV5-6,TRBD2,TRBJ2-3,TGTGCCAGCAGCTTGTGGGCGGGGGGTACAGATACGCAGTATTTT,CASSLWAGGTDTQYF
NA,TRBV28,NA,TRBJ2-4,TGTGCCAGCAGTTTACAGGGGTCAAACATTCAGTACTTC,CASSLQGSNIQYF
NA,TRBV9,NA,TRBJ2-7,TGTGCCAGCAGCGTTGGGGCAGACTCCTACGAGCAGTACTTC,CASSVGADSYEQYF
NA,TRBV9,TRBD2,TRBJ2-1,TGTGCCAGCAGCGTAGCTATTTCGGGGCTAGCGGGGAGCTCCTCCTACAATGAGCAGTTCTTC,CASSVAISGLAGSSSYNEQFF
once,TRBV5-5,NA,TRBJ2-7,TGTGCCAGCAGCGCCGGACTACTTCGCGAGCAGTACTTC,CASSAGLLREQYF
NA,TRBV18,NA,TRBJ2-5,TGTGCCAGCTCACCACCAAAGCGGGGTACAGGGGGAGAGACCCAGTACTTC,CASSPPKRGTGGETQYF
few,TRBV14,NA,TRBJ1-1,TGTGCCAGCAGCCTCGGGGGGTTGGCCACTGAAGCTTTCTTT,CASSLGGLATEAFF
once,TRBV27,TRBD2,TRBJ2-1,TGTGCCAGCAGTGAAAGACTAGCGGGGGGGCCTGAGCAGTTCTTC,CASSERLAGGPEQFF
NA,TRBV19,TRBD2,TRBJ2-5,TGTGCCAGTAGTATCCAGGTCGGGGGGGAGACCCAGTACTTC,CASSIQVGGETQYF
NA,TRBV10-2,TRBD1,TRBJ1-2,TGCGCCAGCAGTGAGTCTAGGGGGCTGAAAGGCTACACCTTC,CASSESRGLKGYTF
NA,TRBV4-2,NA,TRBJ2-2,TGTGCCAGCAGCCGACCGGGACTGGGAGGCGGGGAGCTGTTTTTT,CASSRPGLGGGELFF
NA,TRBV10-3,NA,TRBJ2-7,TGTGCCATCAGTGAAAGGACAGCAACTTACGAGCAGTACTTC,CAISERTATYEQYF
NA,TRBV28,NA,TRBJ1-5,TGTGCCAGCACTCGGGGGAGGATTAGCAATCAGCCCCAGCATTTT,CASTRGRISNQPQHF
NA,TRBV9,NA,TRBJ2-2,TGTGCCAGCAGCGCGCTAATAACCGGGGAGCTGTTTTTT,CASSALITGELFF
NA,TRBV14,TRBD2,TRBJ2-2,TGTGCCAGCAGCCACCTAACTAGCGGGGGCGGGACCGGGGAGCTGTTTTTT,CASSHLTSGGGTGELFF
once,TRBV5-1,NA,TRBJ1-1,TGCGCCAGCAGCCCCGCGACAGGGAACACTGAAGCTTTCTTT,CASSPATGNTEAFF
NA,TRBV11-3,NA,TRBJ2-1,TGTGCCAGCAGCTCCCCGGGGAATGAGCAGTTCTTC,CASSSPGNEQFF
NA,TRBV6-1,NA,TRBJ2-5,TGTGCCAGCAGCTCACCGGGGGTACAAGAGACCCAGTACTTC,CASSSPGVQETQYF
NA,TRBV27,TRBD1,TRBJ1-5,TGTGCCAGCAGTTTGACCGGGACAGTGGGATATCAGCCCCAGCATTTT,CASSLTGTVGYQPQHF
NA,TRBV21-1,NA,TRBJ2-7,TGTGCCATTCCCAAGCCGGGACTAGGCGGTGTTCGCTTGTGCTTC,CAIPKPGLGGVRLCF
NA,TRBV6-1,TRBD2,TRBJ2-1,TGTGCCAGCCAGGGACTAGCGGGTTACAATGAGCAGTTCTTC,CASQGLAGYNEQFF
NA,TRBV4-1,NA,TRBJ1-6,TGCGCCAGCAGCCATCCGACAGGACCAACAAGGGGACCCCTCCACTTT,CASSHPTGPTRGPLHF